This entry concerns a single TCR beta chain. The antigen is not known. The assay was immunoSEQ multiplex PCR, and TCRdb's table has in-frame clones only and misses some. The sample shows 150,000 to 200,000 clones, 70% to 90% of them seen only once. This sample was included in a study of T cell responses to AZD1222 COVID-19 vaccine. Study conclusions and caveats: The sample set comprised mostly white British donors with more females, and clonal diversity was possibly underestimated.

In germline, CDR1 is MDHEN, CDR2 SYDVKM. The CDR3 has 14 amino acids. With 2 bases removed from V and 4 bases from J, the gap between germline ends came to 6 bases. The V gene is TRBV28, the J gene TRBJ2-6; D gene ambiguous. This specimen consisted of peripheral blood, obtained 28 days after the second AZD1222 dose. The receptor was isolated from an adult who received the AZD1222 COVID-19 vaccine. The CDR3, as DNA: TGTGCCAGCAGTTTAGATAGGGGGGCCAACGTCCTGACTTTC. This translates into CASSLDRGANVLTF.